One and the same sample provided the 28 T cell receptor beta chains below, sequenced in a study of neurological immune-mediated disorders. TCRdb fed the 5' RACE reads into MiXCR, producing one record per CDR3 protein. Of 95,000 to 110,000 distinct CDR3 sequences in the sample, 10% to 11% were seen once. Time point: longitudinal time-point 3. Sequencing used PBMCs. The receptors come from a female donor with HTLV-1-associated myelopathy (HAM/TSP).

The table lists this clonotype with many counts. The chain joins TRBV28 to TRBJ2-2; D remains ambiguous. This CDR3 has 17 residues. From germline, CDR1 is MDHEN and CDR2 SYDVKM. The germline V and J ends were trimmed by 5 bases and 1 base, with 17 bases remaining between them. The CDR3 spells CASSASVGVENTGELFF. The DNA for the CDR3 is TGTGCCAGCAGTGCCTCGGTTGGGGTGGAGAACACCGGGGAGCTGTTTTTT.

At least ten counts were recorded for this clonotype. The chain carries TRBV3-1 and TRBJ1-5; TRBD1 is a possible D gene (5 bases). The CDR3 is 15 amino acids. The germline V and J ends were trimmed by 3 bases and 0 bases, with 9 bases remaining between them. CDR1 and CDR2 (germline): LGHDT, YNNKEL (reference sequence). The CDR3 bases are TGTGCCAGCAGCCATGGGACGGATAGCAATCAGCCCCAGCATTTT. Protein: CASSHGTDSNQPQHF. The whole variable domain, remainder taken from reference TRBV3-1 and TRBJ1-5, is DTAVSQTPKYLVTQMGNDKSIKCEQNLGHDTMYWYKQDSKKFLKIMFSYNNKELIINETVPNRFSPKSPDKAHLNLHINSLELGDSAVYFCASSHGTDSNQPQHFGDGTRLSIL.

This clonotype was observed many times. CDR3 protein: CASSQGGRRWDTQYF. Here the CDR3 DNA reads TGCGCCAGCAGCCAAGGGGGCCGCAGGTGGGATACGCAGTATTTT. The chain links TRBV4-1 to TRBJ2-3, with a possible D match to TRBD1 (5 bases). V shed 1 base and J shed 6 bases, with 14 bases lying between them. Germline CDR1 and CDR2: MGHRA and YSYEKL. This CDR3 spans 15 amino acids.

This clonotype appeared many times. The genes are TRBV5-1 and TRBJ1-2; D remains unclear. V was cut by 4 bases and J by 3 bases, with 16 bases left in between. The germline gives CDR1 SGHRS, CDR2 YFSETQ. This CDR3 has 15 residues. In nucleotides, the CDR3 is TGCGCCAGCAGCCTTGACGGACTTTCAGACTATGGCTACACCTTC. Translating gives CASSLDGLSDYGYTF.

This clonotype showed up many times. The chain links TRBV5-5 to TRBJ2-3; unclear D gene. Trimming pared 4 bases from V and 2 bases from J, leaving 11 bases between. CDR3 length: 14 residues. CDR1 is SGHKS and CDR2 is YYEKEE in the germline V gene (reference sequence). For the CDR3, the DNA is TGTGCCAGCAGCCCAGAGTCGGTCACAGATACGCAGTATTTT. Encoded protein: CASSPESVTDTQYF.

Ten or more counts support this clonotype. The chain links TRBV5-1 to TRBJ2-6; D may be TRBD1 (6 bases). V lost 3 bases and J lost 0, with 7 bases in between. The CDR3 runs 15 residues. Germline V gives CDR1 SGHRS, CDR2 YFSETQ. The CDR3 sequence is CASSSGVSGANVLTF. The CDR3 DNA follows: TGCGCCAGCAGCTCAGGGGTCTCTGGGGCCAACGTCCTGACTTTC.

This clonotype was observed many times. The CDR3 DNA reads as TGCGCCAGCCAAAGACAGGATGGCTCCTACAATGAGCAGTTCTTC. As protein: CASQRQDGSYNEQFF. The chain employs TRBV5-1 and TRBJ2-1, with a tentative D call TRBD1 (6 bases). Germline lookup yields CDR1 SGHRS and CDR2 YFSETQ. This CDR3 comprises 15 residues. Deletions cut 7 bases from V and 0 bases from J, with 14 bases between.

Regarding this clonotype: A much larger clone differs from this one at a single base, so this may be a read error. The V and J genes are TRBV6-5 and TRBJ2-1; D is possibly TRBD1 or TRBD2 (7 bases each). CDR1 and CDR2 from the germline V gene are MNHEY and SVGAGI. This CDR3 contains 15 residues. CDR3 sequence (DNA): TGTGCCAGCAGTTACCAGGGGGGGAAAGGTAATGAGCTGTTCTTC. This codes for CASSYQGGKGNELFF.

The genes are TRBV6-1 and TRBJ2-5; D might be TRBD1 or TRBD2, each matching 7 bases. With 4 bases removed from V and 4 bases from J, the gap between germline ends came to 19 bases. This CDR3 has 16 residues. Per germline, CDR1 MNHNS and CDR2 SASEGT. The CDR3 protein is CASSGEVTGRGETQYF. The CDR3 region has the DNA TGTGCCAGCAGTGGCGAGGTGACAGGGAGGGGAGAGACCCAGTACTTC.

The sample holds many counts of this clonotype. This sequence joins TRBV27 and TRBJ1-6; no definite D call. The CDR3 runs to 14 residues. V was pared by 3 bases and J by 0 bases, with 3 bases between. Germline assignment: CDR1 MNHEY and CDR2 SMNVEV (reference sequence). The DNA for the CDR3 is TGTGCCAGCAGTTTCCACTCCTATAATTCACCCCTCCACTTT. Encoded protein: CASSFHSYNSPLHF.

In its sample, this clonotype was seen many times. This chain connects TRBV5-1 to TRBJ2-1, with D unresolved. The germline V gene has CDR1 SGHRS and CDR2 YFSETQ. V gave up 2 bases and J gave up 5 bases, with 14 bases separating them. This CDR3 region has 15 residues. This CDR3 reads CASSLSPTINNEQFF. In DNA, the CDR3 is TGCGCCAGCAGCTTATCTCCGACGATCAACAATGAGCAGTTCTTC.

This clonotype has at least ten counts. V usage is TRBV28 and J usage is TRBJ1-5; D remains ambiguous. Germline-derived CDR1 and CDR2 are MDHEN and SYDVKM. Trimming stripped 5 bases from V and 4 bases from J, with 6 bases between. The CDR3 loop spans 12 amino acids. The CDR3 loop is CASSPLNQPQHF. CDR3 sequence (DNA): TGTGCCAGCAGTCCCCTTAATCAGCCCCAGCATTTT.

The CDR3 nucleotides are TGCAGTGCTAGACCGGGACGGGTCGGGCAGCCCCAGCATTTT. Translation gives CSARPGRVGQPQHF. This rearrangement joins TRBV20-1 to TRBJ1-5; TRBD1 might be the D (5 bases). The V gene lost 2 bases and the J gene lost 7 bases, with 15 bases spanning the gap. The CDR3 spans 14 residues. CDR1 and CDR2 from the germline V gene are DFQATT and SNEGSKA (reference sequence).

This clonotype has a count of ten or more. The rearrangement joins TRBV9 to TRBJ2-5, with D tentatively TRBD1 (6 bases). V shed 5 bases and J shed 3 bases, with 14 bases lying between them. The CDR3 sequence is 14 residues long. Per the germline V gene, CDR1 is SGDLS and CDR2 is YYNGEE. The CDR3 DNA sequence: TGTGCCAGCAGTTCCGGTGGACAGAAAGAGACCCAGTACTTC. It yields the protein CASSSGGQKETQYF. The whole variable domain, filled in from reference TRBV9 and TRBJ2-5, reads DSGVTQTPKHLITATGQRVTLRCSPRSGDLSVYWYQQSLDQGLQFLIQYYNGEERAKGNILERFSAQQFPDLHSELNLSSLELGDSALYFCASSSGGQKETQYFGPGTRLLVL.

At least ten counts were recorded for this clonotype. J is TRBJ2-7 and V is TRBV10-3; the D gene is possibly TRBD2 (5 bases). Germline CDR1 and CDR2: ENHRY and SYGVKD. This CDR3 spans 16 amino acids. Trimming cost V 5 bases and J 2 bases, with 19 bases left between them. Written as DNA, the CDR3 is TGTGCCATCAGTCCCGAGCGGCAATTACAGACCTACGAGCAGTACTTC. As protein: CAISPERQLQTYEQYF.

This clonotype was seen repeatedly, ten times or more. The V and J genes are TRBV4-1 and TRBJ1-1; 7 positions agree with TRBD1. The V segment lost 3 bases and the J segment 0 bases; nucleotides outside the gene matches: 4. The CDR3 spans 15 residues. The germline CDR1 and CDR2 sequences are MGHRA and YSYEKL. DNA of the CDR3: TGCGCCAGCAGCCAGGACAGGAGCATGAACACTGAAGCTTTCTTT. This encodes CASSQDRSMNTEAFF.

This clonotype was seen ten or more times. V is TRBV2 and J is TRBJ1-4; D perhaps matches TRBD1 (6 bases). V was pared by 3 bases and J by 10 bases, with 18 bases between. In germline, CDR1 is SNHLY, CDR2 FYNNEI. The CDR3 is made up of 15 amino acids. The CDR3 loop reads CASSDRTAVLGKLFF. CDR3 in DNA: TGTGCCAGCAGTGACCGGACAGCGGTCCTCGGAAAACTGTTTTTT.

This clonotype was seen at least ten times. The rearrangement joins TRBV18 to TRBJ1-5; the D gene is possibly TRBD1 (6 bases). Germline CDR1 reads KGHSH; CDR2 reads LQKENI. Trimming left V 5 bases short and J 7 bases short, with 12 bases between. The CDR3 contains 13 residues. The CDR3 sequence: CASSVTGSQPQHF. The CDR3 DNA reads TGTGCCAGCTCAGTAACAGGGTCCCAGCCCCAGCATTTT.

Comment on this clonotype: It may be a read error: a sequence one base away is much more abundant. This sequence joins TRBV5-1 and TRBJ2-5; D is undetermined. CDR1 SGHRS and CDR2 YFSETQ come from the germline V gene. The CDR3 spans 12 residues. The CDR3 DNA sequence: TGCGACAGCAGTCGGGACCAAGAGACCCAGTACTTC. Its protein is CDSSRDQETQYF.

This clonotype was counted ten times or more. The chain has TRBV12-3 or TRBV12-4 and TRBJ1-5; D is uncertain. The CDR3 loop spans 14 amino acids. V was cut by 9 bases and J by 3 bases, with 15 bases left in between. The CDR3 is CASSGGLLNQPQHF. As DNA, the CDR3 is TGTGCCAGTTCCGGAGGTCTACTCAATCAGCCCCAGCATTTT.

Points on this clonotype: A much larger clone lies one base from this, so it may be a read error. This chain uses TRBV5-1 with TRBJ1-5, with 8 bases matching TRBD1. J was trimmed by 5 bases and V by 0 bases; bases with no gene match: 7. Germline CDR1 reads SGHRS; CDR2 reads YFSETQ. The CDR3 length is 16 residues. As DNA, the CDR3 is TGCGCCAGCAGCTTGGATGAGACAGGGGCCTATCAGCCCCAGCATTTT. Its protein product is CASSLDETGAYQPQHF.

The gene calls are TRBV10-3 and TRBJ2-6; no firm D call. The germline V and J ends were trimmed by 8 bases and 4 bases, with 6 bases remaining between them. The CDR3 has 12 residues. CDR1 and CDR2 from the germline V gene are ENHRY and SYGVKD. CDR3 sequence reads: CAISSGANVLTF. In DNA form, the CDR3 reads TGTGCCATCTCTTCCGGGGCCAACGTCCTGACTTTC.

This clonotype was recorded at least ten times. This chain uses TRBV11-2 with TRBJ1-1; D call uncertain. The V end lost 5 bases, the J end lost 1 base, and 8 bases lay between the germline ends. This CDR3 has 13 amino acids. The germline V gene encodes CDR1 SGHAT and CDR2 FQNNGV. The CDR3 loop is CASSLVPNTEAFF. In DNA, the CDR3 is TGTGCCAGCAGCCTAGTGCCGAACACTGAAGCTTTCTTT.

The chain recombines TRBV29-1 with TRBJ2-7; tentative D call: TRBD1 (6 bases). This CDR3 is 15 amino acids long. The germline CDR1 and CDR2 sequences are SQVTM and ANQGSEA. Trimming pared 1 base from V and 1 base from J, leaving 14 bases between. In DNA form, the CDR3 reads TGCAGCGTTGAAGGTTTTCGGGACAAATCCTACGAGCAGTACTTC. Translated, it gives CSVEGFRDKSYEQYF.

This clonotype was detected many times. V usage is TRBV7-2 and J usage is TRBJ2-3; tentative D call: TRBD2 (6 bases). CDR1 is SGHTA, CDR2 FQGNSA, per germline. The V and J ends lost 5 bases and 0 bases respectively, with 15 bases between them. This CDR3 spans 16 amino acids. The CDR3 region is CASSLGGSLSTDTQYF. The CDR3 DNA reads TGTGCCAGCAGCCTAGGAGGGTCCCTTAGCACAGATACGCAGTATTTT.

In this sample, this clonotype turned up many times. The gene calls are TRBV5-1 and TRBJ2-1; D not resolved. The germline CDR1 and CDR2 sequences are SGHRS and YFSETQ. The CDR3 length is 12 residues. V lost 4 bases and J lost 9, with 11 bases in between. In DNA, the CDR3 is TGCGCCAGCAGCCTTGACATCTTTGAGCAGTTCTTC. This sequence encodes CASSLDIFEQFF.

This clonotype occurred many times. The CDR3 DNA follows: TGTGCCAGCAGTTTCGGAGCGGGGGGGGAGAACGAGCAGTACTTC. This codes for CASSFGAGGENEQYF. V is TRBV28 and J is TRBJ2-7, with 10 bases matching TRBD2. Trimming removed 3 bases from V and 5 bases from J; junction bases left unmatched: 7. Germline loops: CDR1 MDHEN, CDR2 SYDVKM. CDR3 length: 15 amino acids.

This clonotype has a count of ten or more. The V call is TRBV6-5, the J call TRBJ2-1, with 7 nucleotides matching TRBD1. The V and J ends lost 6 bases and 4 bases, in that order; junction bases with no gene match: 9. The germline V gene has CDR1 MNHEY and CDR2 SVGAGI. The CDR3 sequence is 15 residues long. The CDR3 protein is CASSPGQRKYNEQFF. The CDR3 DNA sequence: TGTGCCAGCAGCCCGGGACAGCGCAAATACAATGAGCAGTTCTTC.